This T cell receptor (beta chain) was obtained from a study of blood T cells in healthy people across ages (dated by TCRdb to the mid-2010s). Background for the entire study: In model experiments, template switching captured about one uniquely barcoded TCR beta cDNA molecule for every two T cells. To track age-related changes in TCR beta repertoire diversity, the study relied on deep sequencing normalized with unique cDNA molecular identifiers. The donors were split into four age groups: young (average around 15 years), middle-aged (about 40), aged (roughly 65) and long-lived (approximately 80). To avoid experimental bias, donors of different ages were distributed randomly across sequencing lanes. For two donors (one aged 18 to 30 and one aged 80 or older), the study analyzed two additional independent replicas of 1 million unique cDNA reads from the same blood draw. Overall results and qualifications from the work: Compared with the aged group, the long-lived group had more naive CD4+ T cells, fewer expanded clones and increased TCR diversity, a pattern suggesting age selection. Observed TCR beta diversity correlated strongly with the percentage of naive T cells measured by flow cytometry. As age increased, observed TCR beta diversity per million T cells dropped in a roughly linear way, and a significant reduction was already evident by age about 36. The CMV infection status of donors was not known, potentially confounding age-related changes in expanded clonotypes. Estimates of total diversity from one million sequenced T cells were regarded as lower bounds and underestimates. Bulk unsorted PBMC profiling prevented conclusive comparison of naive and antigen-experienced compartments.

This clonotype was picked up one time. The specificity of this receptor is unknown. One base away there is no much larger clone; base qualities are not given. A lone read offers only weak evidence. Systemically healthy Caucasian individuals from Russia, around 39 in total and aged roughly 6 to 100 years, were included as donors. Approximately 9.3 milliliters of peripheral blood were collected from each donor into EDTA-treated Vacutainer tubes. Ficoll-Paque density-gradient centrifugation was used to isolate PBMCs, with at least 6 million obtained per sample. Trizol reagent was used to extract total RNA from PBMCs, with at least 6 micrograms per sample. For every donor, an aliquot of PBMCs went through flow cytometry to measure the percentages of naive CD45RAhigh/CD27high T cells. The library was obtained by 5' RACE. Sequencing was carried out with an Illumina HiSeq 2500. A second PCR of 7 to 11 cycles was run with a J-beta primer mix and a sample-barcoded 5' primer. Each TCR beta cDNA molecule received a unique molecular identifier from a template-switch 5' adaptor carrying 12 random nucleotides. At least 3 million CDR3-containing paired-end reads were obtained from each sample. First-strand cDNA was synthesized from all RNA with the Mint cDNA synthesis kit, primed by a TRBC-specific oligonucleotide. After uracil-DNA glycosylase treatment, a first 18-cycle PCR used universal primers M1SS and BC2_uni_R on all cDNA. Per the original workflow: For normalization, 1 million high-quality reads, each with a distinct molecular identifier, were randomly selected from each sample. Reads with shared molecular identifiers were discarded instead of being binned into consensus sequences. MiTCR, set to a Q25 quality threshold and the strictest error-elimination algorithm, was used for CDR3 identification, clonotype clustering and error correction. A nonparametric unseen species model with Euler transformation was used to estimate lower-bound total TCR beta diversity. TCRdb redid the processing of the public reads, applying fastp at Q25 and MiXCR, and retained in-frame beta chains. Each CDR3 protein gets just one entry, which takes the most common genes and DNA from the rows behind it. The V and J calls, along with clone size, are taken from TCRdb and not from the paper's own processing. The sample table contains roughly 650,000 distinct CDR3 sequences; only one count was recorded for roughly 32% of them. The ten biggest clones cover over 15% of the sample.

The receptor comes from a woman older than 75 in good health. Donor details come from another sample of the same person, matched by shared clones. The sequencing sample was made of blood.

The DNA sequence follows: TGCGCCAGCAGCTTTAATGGGGGCCTGCGCTCTGGGGCCAACGTCCTGACTTTC. Translation gives CASSFNGGLRSGANVLTF. This chain is built from TRBV5-1 and TRBJ2-6; possibly the D gene is TRBD1, per 6 matching bases. Reading the germline V gene gives CDR1 SGHRS and CDR2 YFSETQ. The CDR3 runs 18 amino acids, cysteine and phenylalanine included. Only the CDR3 region is kept as DNA, spanning 54 bases read in frame from base 1. The V and J ends are trimmed by 2 bases and 0 bases, leaving 15 bases between them.